This T cell receptor (beta chain) was recovered during a study of blood T cell repertoires in COVID-19. Turning to the study itself: Collection of acute and convalescent COVID-19 samples took place in the United States, Italy and Spain. Sample material is recorded as cDNA or gDNA derived from T cells, B-cell-depleted T cells, or PBMCs.

Trimming shortened V by 7 bases and J by 0 bases, and 15 bases separated the two germline ends. Per germline, CDR1 SEHNR and CDR2 FQNEAQ (reference sequence). The length of the CDR3 is 15 residues. In the source study's methods: Reference gene primers were amplified, and this amplification served to estimate nucleated cell counts. Sequencing was performed with immunoSEQ multiplex PCR; in TCRdb, only in-frame clones are kept and a portion is missing. That table is the source of V, J and clone size, and D and trimming were worked out from the DNA. The repertoire has hundreds of thousands of clones, 80% to 85% of them found once; the top ten carry about a sixth.

The sample was peripheral blood. The receptor was derived from a woman older than 75 with active or convalescent COVID-19. The V call is TRBV7-9, the J call TRBJ1-1, with a possible D match to TRBD1 (5 bases). Here the CDR3 reads CASTRQQEMNTEAFF. The DNA for the CDR3 is TGTGCCAGCACACGTCAACAGGAGATGAACACTGAAGCTTTCTTT.